This T cell receptor (beta chain) was profiled in a study of T cell responses to AZD1222 COVID-19 vaccine. Study background: Whether given at about 4 or about 12 weeks, second doses were pooled. Broader study findings: Of spike-specific TCRs, nearly half reportedly target regions left unmutated in variants. A mostly white British donor set with more females was recruited, and clonal diversity was possibly underestimated.

Only in-frame clones appear in the TCRdb table, and some are missing; sequencing was by immunoSEQ multiplex PCR. This sample has more than 90,000 clones, with more than 65% found just once. V dropped 7 bases and J dropped 2 bases, with 4 bases sitting between them. There are 11 residues in the CDR3. Of note for this clone: Antigen specificity is unknown.

This material consisted of peripheral blood, taken on day 0 of AZD1222 vaccination. The V gene is TRBV12-3 or TRBV12-4, the J gene TRBJ2-3; D not certain. The sequence was collected from an adult in good health. CDR3 sequence (DNA): TGTGCCAGCACCGACACAGATACGCAGTATTTT. Amino acids: CASTDTDTQYF.